This T cell receptor beta chain was found in a study of response to subunit inactivated influenza vaccine. Study-wide findings and caveats: The authors proposed limited new T cell recruitment per seasonal influenza vaccination.

This clonotype was seen more than once but under ten times. Antigen specificity is unknown. From the RT-PCR reads, TCRdb called clonotypes with MiXCR, one entry per CDR3 protein. Among 700,000 to 800,000 distinct CDR3 sequences listed, about 18% were seen once. CDR3 length equals 15 residues. Trimming took 5 bases from V and 1 from J; bases not matched to a gene: 2. This clonotype was sampled from a man in his forties or fifties who received an inactivated influenza vaccine. Here the sequenced sample was PBMCs from blood, taken 4 to 6 days after vaccination. This chain joins TRBV12-3 or TRBV12-4 and TRBJ2-1; 10 bases are a match to TRBD2. The DNA for the CDR3 is TGTGCCAGCAGTAAACTAGCGGGGTCCTACAATGAGCAGTTCTTC. This gives the protein CASSKLAGSYNEQFF.